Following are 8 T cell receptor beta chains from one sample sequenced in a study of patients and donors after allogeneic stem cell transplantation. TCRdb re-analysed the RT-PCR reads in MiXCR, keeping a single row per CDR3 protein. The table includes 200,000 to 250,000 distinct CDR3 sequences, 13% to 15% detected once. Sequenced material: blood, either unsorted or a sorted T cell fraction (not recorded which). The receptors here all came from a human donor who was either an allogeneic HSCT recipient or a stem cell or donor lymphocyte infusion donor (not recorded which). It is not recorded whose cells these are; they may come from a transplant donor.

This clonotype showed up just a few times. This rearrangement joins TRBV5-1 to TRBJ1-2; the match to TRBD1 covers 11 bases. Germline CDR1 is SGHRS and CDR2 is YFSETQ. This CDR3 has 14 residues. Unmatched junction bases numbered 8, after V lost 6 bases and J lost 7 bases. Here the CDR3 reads CASNPDRGQGGYTF. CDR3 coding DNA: TGCGCCAGCAATCCGGACAGGGGGCAGGGTGGCTACACCTTC.

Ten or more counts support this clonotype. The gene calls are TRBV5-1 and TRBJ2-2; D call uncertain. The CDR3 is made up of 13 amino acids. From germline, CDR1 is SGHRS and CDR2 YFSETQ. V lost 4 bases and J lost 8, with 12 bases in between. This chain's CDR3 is CASSISVTGELFF. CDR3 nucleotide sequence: TGCGCCAGCAGCATCAGTGTCACTGGGGAGCTGTTTTTT.

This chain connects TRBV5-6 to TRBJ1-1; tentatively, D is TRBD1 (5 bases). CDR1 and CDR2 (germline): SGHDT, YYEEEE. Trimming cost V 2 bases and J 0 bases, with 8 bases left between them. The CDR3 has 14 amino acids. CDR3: CASSFEGMNTEAFF. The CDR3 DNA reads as TGTGCCAGCAGCTTCGAGGGGATGAACACTGAAGCTTTCTTT.

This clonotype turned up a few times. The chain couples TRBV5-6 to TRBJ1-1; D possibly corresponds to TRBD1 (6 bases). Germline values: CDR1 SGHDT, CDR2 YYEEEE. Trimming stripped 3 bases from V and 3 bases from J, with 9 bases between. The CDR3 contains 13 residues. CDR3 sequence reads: CASSWDTYTEAFF. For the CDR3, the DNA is TGTGCCAGCAGCTGGGACACCTACACTGAAGCTTTCTTT.

CDR3 region: CASSPKNRVSNEQYF. As DNA, the CDR3 is TGTGCCAGCAGCCCAAAGAACAGGGTGAGCAACGAGCAGTACTTC. This chain connects TRBV7-9 to TRBJ2-7, with D maybe TRBD1 (6 bases). CDR3 size: 15 residues. CDR1 and CDR2 from the germline V gene are SEHNR and FQNEAQ (reference sequence). V lost 5 bases to trimming and J lost 5 bases, with 19 bases between them.

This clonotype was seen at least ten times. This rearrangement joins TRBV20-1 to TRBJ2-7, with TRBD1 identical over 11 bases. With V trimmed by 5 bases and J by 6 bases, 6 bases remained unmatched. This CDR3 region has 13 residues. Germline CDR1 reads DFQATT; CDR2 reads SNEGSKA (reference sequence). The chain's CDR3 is CSAGQGARSEQYF. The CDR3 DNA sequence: TGCAGTGCTGGACAGGGGGCCCGGAGCGAGCAGTACTTC.

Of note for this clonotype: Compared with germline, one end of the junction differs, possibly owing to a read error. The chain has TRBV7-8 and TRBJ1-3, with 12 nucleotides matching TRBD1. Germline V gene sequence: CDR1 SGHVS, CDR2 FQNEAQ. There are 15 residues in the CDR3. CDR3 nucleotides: TGTGCCAGCAGCCGGGACAGGGGGCTTAGAAACACCATATGTTTT. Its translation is CASSRDRGLRNTICF.

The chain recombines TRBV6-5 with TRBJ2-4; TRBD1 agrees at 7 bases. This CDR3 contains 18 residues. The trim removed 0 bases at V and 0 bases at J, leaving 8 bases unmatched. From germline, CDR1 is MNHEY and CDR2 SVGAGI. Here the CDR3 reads CASSYSPQGLRAKNIQYF. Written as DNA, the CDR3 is TGTGCCAGCAGTTACTCCCCACAGGGGCTTAGAGCCAAAAACATTCAGTACTTC.